This T cell receptor beta chain was sequenced during a study of beta chain features in type 1 diabetes. Whole-study context: Regarding age, gender and cell yields, patients proved similar to healthy donors.

The CDR3 loop spans 12 amino acids. With 0 bases clipped from V and 14 bases from J, the junction kept 2 bases outside the gene matches. Germline V gene sequence: CDR1 SEHNR, CDR2 FQNEAQ (reference sequence). This clone has only a few counts. Its target is unknown. Study findings and constraints: In all four CD4+ subsets, TCRB CDR3 length was significantly, moderately reduced in type 1 diabetes. Compared to healthy donors, patients appeared to have naive, central memory and Treg TCRB repertoires that were more alike. With patients and controls alike, PCR might favor shorter templates to an equal degree.

Isolated RNA was reverse transcribed in full, so expressed TCRB transcripts were sequenced. Naive, central memory and regulatory T cell samples produced a mean of about 4 million reads. The table came from immunoSEQ multiplex PCR; TCRdb's copy has only in-frame clones and leaves some out. The data contain 300,000 to 350,000 clones, roughly 12% of them singletons. V usage is TRBV7-9 and J usage is TRBJ2-1; TRBD1 aligns across 9 bases. Sequenced sample: naive CD4+ T cells from blood. The TCR was taken from a woman aged 18-29 years with type 1 diabetes. The CDR3 bases are TGTGCCAGCAGCTTAGCTGGGACAGGGAAGTTCTTC. It translates to CASSLAGTGKFF. The variable domain in full, completed from reference TRBV7-9 and TRBJ2-1, reads DTGVSQNPRHKITKRGQNVTFRCDPISEHNRLYWYRQTLGQGPEFLTYFQNEAQLEKSRLLSDRFSAERPKGSFSTLEIQRTEQGDSAMYLCASSLAGTGKFFGPGTRLTVL.